The T cell receptor beta chain described here comes from a study of shared clonotypes between healthy human individuals. The CDR3 totals 15 residues. Trimming shortened V by 4 bases and J by 0 bases, and 10 bases separated the two germline ends. The germline V gene has CDR1 LNHDA and CDR2 SQIVND (reference sequence). Comments on this clone: What it binds is unknown.

The naive CD8 fraction comprised CD45RO-negative cells positively selected for CCR7 and excluded terminally differentiated effector memory CD45RA+ cells. Only in-frame clones appear in the TCRdb table, and some are missing; sequencing was by immunoSEQ multiplex PCR. The table has 1.5 million to 2.5 million clones, around 96% seen once. Study outcomes and limitations: Only blood was sampled, and tissue TCR repertoires likely differ from blood ones. Despite large depth, sorted-subset datasets appeared incompletely sequenced. Larger richness was generally estimated for naive than memory subsets.

Input material: naive CD8+ T cells sorted from blood. This receptor was obtained from a man aged 18 to 30 in good health. This chain links TRBV19 with TRBJ1-5; D ambiguous. This CDR3 reads CASSTPGISNQPQHF. CDR3 coding DNA: TGTGCCAGTAGTACACCGGGGATTAGCAATCAGCCCCAGCATTTT.